The 13 T cell receptor beta chains below all came from one sample that was sequenced in a study of CD8 T cells in cerebrospinal fluid in Alzheimer's disease (dated by TCRdb to about 2020). Library creation used 10x single-cell sequencing. This sample was sequenced with a NextSeq 550. With the reads reprocessed by TCRdb, a single entry stands for each CDR3 protein sequence and no DNA is reported. The sample table holds more than 1,200 distinct CDR3 sequences. The ten largest clones represent roughly a fifth of the sample. The source material was cerebrospinal fluid. These TCRs come from a human donor with mild cognitive impairment.

According to its frequency, this clonotype is medium-sized (0.01 to 0.1%). The chain couples TRBV7-9 to TRBJ2-5. The CDR3 covers 12 residues. Germline V CDR1 and CDR2: SEHNR, FQNEAQ (reference sequence). CDR3 sequence: CASSLAYETQYF.

The chain links TRBV6-5 to TRBJ2-5; TCRdb indicates TRBD2, and absent DNA this call remains unverified. Germline lookup yields CDR1 MNHEY and CDR2 SVGAGI. CDR3 length: 15 amino acids. The CDR3: CASSYAGGSRETQYF.

This clonotype shows up as medium-sized (0.01 to 0.1%) by frequency. This chain connects TRBV25-1 to TRBJ1-1; TCRdb indicates TRBD1, and absent DNA this call remains unverified. The CDR3 sequence is 14 residues long. Germline-derived CDR1 and CDR2 are MGHDK and SYGVNS. Here the CDR3 reads CASSRGGLNTEAFF.

This clonotype is classed as medium-sized (0.01 to 0.1%) by frequency. This rearrangement joins TRBV28 to TRBJ2-7; the D call of TRBD1 rests on TCRdb alone, since no DNA is present to check it. CDR1 and CDR2 (germline): MDHEN, SYDVKM. The CDR3 covers 13 residues. CDR3 protein: CASSTPPRDEQYF.

V is TRBV18 and J is TRBJ1-5; checking the TCRdb D call of TRBD1 is not possible without DNA. Germline values: CDR1 KGHSH, CDR2 LQKENI. The CDR3 contains 18 residues. This CDR3 is CASSPVSLTGQQNQPQHF.

The V and J genes are TRBV27 and TRBJ2-7; TCRdb reports TRBD1, a call that lacks DNA to check it against. The CDR3 is 12 amino acids. In germline, CDR1 is MNHEY, CDR2 SMNVEV (reference sequence). The CDR3 protein is CASGAGYDEQYF.

V and J are TRBV7-6 and TRBJ2-2; TCRdb's assignment of TRBD1 cannot be checked, as there is no DNA. Per the germline V gene, CDR1 is SGHVS and CDR2 is FNYEAQ. The CDR3 contains 15 residues. CDR3 region: CASTLLQGDTGELFF.

This chain uses TRBV20-1 with TRBJ1-4; absent DNA, TCRdb's TRBD1 call cannot be checked. The germline V gene has CDR1 DFQATT and CDR2 SNEGSKA (reference sequence). The CDR3 is made up of 17 amino acids. This chain's CDR3 is CSAYSRTGGSTNEKLFF.

The chain combines TRBV19 with TRBJ2-1; TCRdb names TRBD1, which stays unverified in the absence of DNA. The length of the CDR3 is 15 residues. Per germline, CDR1 LNHDA and CDR2 SQIVND (reference sequence). Here the CDR3 reads CASSTPTGNYNEQFF.

This chain links TRBV20-1 with TRBJ2-2. Germline lookup yields CDR1 DFQATT and CDR2 SNEGSKA (reference sequence). The CDR3 contains 13 residues. Here the CDR3 reads CSAIPTSTGELFF.

The rearrangement links TRBV2 to TRBJ2-1; no DNA is available, so the TRBD2 call from TCRdb remains unchecked. The CDR3 sequence is 17 residues long. Germline loops: CDR1 SNHLY, CDR2 FYNNEI. CDR3 amino acids: CASSGLAGAVGGNEQFF. Based on the CDR3 plus reference TRBV2 and TRBJ2-1, the full variable domain is EPEVTQTPSHQVTQMGQEVILRCVPISNHLYFYWYRQILGQKVEFLVSFYNNEISEKSEIFDDQFSVERPDGSNFTLKIRSTKLEDSAMYFCASSGLAGAVGGNEQFFGPGTRLTVL.

This clonotype is large (0.1 to 1%) by frequency. V and J are TRBV20-1 and TRBJ1-6. The CDR3 runs 14 residues. The germline V gene has CDR1 DFQATT and CDR2 SNEGSKA (reference sequence). CDR3 residues: CSARVRQGESPLHF.

By frequency, this clonotype registers medium-sized. V usage is TRBV7-9 and J usage is TRBJ1-1; TCRdb calls TRBD1, which cannot be checked without DNA. Germline V gene data show CDR1 as SEHNR and CDR2 as FQNEAQ (reference sequence). This CDR3 has 16 residues. The chain's CDR3 is CASSSGQADRSSEAFF.